This T cell receptor beta chain was profiled in a study of shared clonotypes between healthy human individuals (dated by TCRdb to about 2020). With respect to the entire study: A few men and a couple of women, aged 18 to 49 years, made up the cohort. For each donor, CD4 naive and CD4 memory were each given three plates, CD8 naive was given two plates, and CD8 memory was given one plate. The study deeply sequenced blood TCR repertoires of about five healthy adults to estimate repertoire size and the extent of clonotype sharing between individuals. To increase sequencing depth and limit assay-specific biases, different laboratories used diverse techniques to prepare libraries and sequence TCR repertoires. Each donor's leukapheresis produced roughly between roughly 0.85 and 9.5 billion PBMCs. Overall results and qualifications from the work: Only blood was sampled, and tissue TCR repertoires likely differ from those in blood. Naive subsets generally had larger estimated clonotype richness than memory subsets. The small number of donors limited the genetic and exposure-history diversity represented. Higher generation probabilities were observed for clonotypes shared by all four sorted-subset donors than for non-shared clonotypes. Even with the large sequencing depth, rarefaction of the sorted-subset datasets indicated that sequencing was incomplete. Approximately 5% of naive CD4, 3.5% of naive CD8, 2.3% of memory CD4, and approximately 0.4% of memory CD8 clonotypes were shared across several donors. Pairwise subsampling indicated that sequencing depth was expected to affect the degree of clonotype sharing among donors.

Including the terminal cysteine and phenylalanine, the CDR3 comprises 13 residues. The sequence is cut down to CDR3 DNA, 39 bases in frame from base 1. For CDR1 and CDR2, the germline V gene lists SGHRS and YFSETQ. The trim is 3 bases for V and 2 bases for J, with a gap of 9 bases between the germline ends. Of note for this clone: It has no known antigen specificity. No base qualities exist here, and no much larger clone lies one base off it.

Using the deep immunoSEQ assay, multiplex PCR amplified TCR CDR3 regions from genomic DNA. Extracted genomic DNA from each cell subset was spread evenly across all wells of several immunoSEQ 96-well plates, with each plate serving as a replicate. For sorted subsets, each replicate PCR was loaded with 200 ng genomic DNA, equivalent to 32,000 or so T cell genomes. Purified libraries were quantified with a Qubit 3.0 fluorometer, sized on a Bioanalyzer 2100, and re-quantified with the KAPA Library Quantification kit. A separate single-read 150-cycle Illumina NextSeq 550 flow cell was used to sequence each immunoSEQ 96-well plate. The published analysis was carried out like this. Because the immunoSEQ output held only junctional sequences and lacked quality scores, the filtering could not match the filtering applied to full-length reads. To assign V/J genes and CDR3, sequences were annotated using PyIR, a Python wrapper for IgBLAST v1.9, with IMGT germline references. Any read was removed if the V/J assignment was weak (E-value above 1e-6), the CDR3 was missing, or the read contained stop codons, out-of-frame junctions, or ambiguous translated residues. V3J clonotypes were defined as sequences sharing the same inferred V gene, J gene, and CDR3 amino acid sequence. To compute the percentage overlap between repertoires, the number of shared unique clonotypes was divided by the size of the smaller repertoire. Three approaches were used to assess repertoire richness: RTK rarefaction, the Chao1 estimator, and Recon v2.1 estimates of unobserved clonotypes. Generation probabilities for all TCRbeta clonotypes obtained by the gDNA method from a handful of donors were computed using OLGA. TCRdb provides this immuneACCESS table in a form limited to in-frame rearrangements. Some clones are lacking; in checked studies, under half of them reflect an unresolved V gene, and why the rest are absent is not known. V and J calls and clone size are given by that table; D and trimming were obtained from the DNA. Within this sample are about 2 million clones, with roughly 94% of them counted one time only. 0.13% of the sample rests with the top ten.

The donors were healthy, HIV-negative adults who had no recently reported acute infections or vaccinations. All donors were Caucasian adults living in Nashville, Tennessee, USA. Magnetic negative selection was used to enrich CD4+ T cells, after which naive cells were positively selected on CD45RA and the negative fraction became the memory subset. After blood collection by leukapheresis, PBMCs were isolated using Ficoll-Histopaque density gradient centrifugation and then cryopreserved in the vapor phase of liquid nitrogen. Analytical flow cytometry was used to check the purity and quantity of each magnetically sorted T cell population. Genomic DNA was isolated from each sorted fraction and quantified by UV absorbance on a Nanodrop 2000c.

The sequence derives from a man aged 18-30 years in good health. The V and J genes are TRBV5-1 and TRBJ2-7, with TRBD1 tentatively as D gene (5 bases match). The specimen was naive CD4+ T cells sorted from blood. The cell subset or site label of this sample denotes: CD45RA+ positively selected. In nucleotides, the sequence is TGCGCCAGCAGCTCCCTAGGGGCCTACGAGCAGTACTTC. This is translated as CASSSLGAYEQYF.